Below, 19 T cell receptor beta chains from the same sample are listed, as sequenced in a study of T cell repertoires in cytomegalovirus infection. These TCRs' antigens remain unknown. TCRdb used MiXCR to reprocess the reads, holding one entry per CDR3 protein. The sample gives almost 90,000 distinct CDR3 sequences, 25% to 30% of which show up once; around 68% is in the top ten. The sample here was CD8+ T cells from cultured PBMCs, taken from culture after CMV antigen stimulation. The source is a human donor in good health (CMV status not recorded). Some clones in this sample may be carry-over from other donors' samples.

CDR3 DNA: TGTGCCAGCAGATCCCGCCTGGGGGCGGACGAGCAGTACTTC. Its protein is CASRSRLGADEQYF. The chain links TRBV12-3 or TRBV12-4 to TRBJ2-7; TRBD1 is a possible D gene (6 bases). The CDR3 has 14 residues. The V end was cut by 6 bases, the J end by 5 bases, with 17 bases between.

J is TRBJ2-7 and V is TRBV4-1; 9 bases align to TRBD1. The CDR3 is 14 amino acids. The V segment lost 5 bases and the J segment 2 bases; nucleotides outside the gene matches: 4. Per germline, CDR1 MGHRA and CDR2 YSYEKL. This chain's CDR3 is CASSERQGAYEQYF. The DNA of the CDR3 is TGCGCCAGCAGCGAGCGACAGGGGGCCTACGAGCAGTACTTC.

The CDR3 DNA reads as TGTGCCAGCAGCGGGGAGGGAGCGAGGAACGAGCAGTACTTC. Translated: CASSGEGARNEQYF. The V call is TRBV5-4, the J call TRBJ2-7, with 7 positions matching TRBD2. Trimming at V came to 4 bases and at J to 5 bases, leaving 9 bases not matched to a gene. Looked up from germline, CDR1 is SGHNT and CDR2 is YYREEE (reference sequence). The CDR3 has 14 residues.

This clonotype was seen a handful of times. V usage is TRBV7-9 and J usage is TRBJ2-7; the D is unclear. Trimming removed 1 base from V and 6 bases from J, with 10 bases in between. Germline loops: CDR1 SEHNR, CDR2 FQNEAQ (reference sequence). The CDR3 loop spans 13 amino acids. The CDR3 sequence: CASSLVAGPEQYF. The CDR3 nucleotides are TGTGCCAGCAGCTTAGTTGCTGGGCCCGAGCAGTACTTC. Combining the CDR3 with reference TRBV7-9 and TRBJ2-7 gives the whole variable domain DTGVSQNPRHKITKRGQNVTFRCDPISEHNRLYWYRQTLGQGPEFLTYFQNEAQLEKSRLLSDRFSAERPKGSFSTLEIQRTEQGDSAMYLCASSLVAGPEQYFGPGTRLTVT.

The chain is built from TRBV2 and TRBJ2-3, with D possibly TRBD1 on 5 matching bases. Germline loops: CDR1 SNHLY, CDR2 FYNNEI. Trimming cost V 4 bases and J 0 bases, with 14 bases left between them. CDR3 length equals 16 residues. CDR3 protein: CASSGGRGSSTDTQYF. CDR3 nucleotide sequence: TGTGCCAGCAGTGGAGGAAGGGGTTCTAGCACAGATACGCAGTATTTT.

The rearrangement joins TRBV4-1 to TRBJ2-3; weak D call: TRBD2 (7 bases). The CDR3 runs to 20 residues. CDR1 and CDR2 from the germline V gene are MGHRA and YSYEKL. Trimming stripped 0 bases from V and 4 bases from J, with 26 bases between. The CDR3, as DNA: TGCGCCAGCAGCCAAGAAGGGGATGTGGTGGGGGGGCATTGGTCAGATACGCAGTATTTT. Translated, it gives CASSQEGDVVGGHWSDTQYF.

The V gene is TRBV6-2 or TRBV6-3, the J gene TRBJ1-2; TRBD1 matches at 12 bases. The junction had 6 bases not matched to a gene; V was cut back by 5 bases and J by 2 bases. Germline CDR1 is MNHEY and CDR2 is SVGEGT. The CDR3 is 16 amino acids. The CDR3 reads CASSTRDRGQNYGYTF. CDR3 bases: TGTGCCAGCAGTACCCGGGACAGGGGGCAGAACTATGGCTACACCTTC.

The chain has TRBV12-3 or TRBV12-4 and TRBJ2-5; 7 bases are a match to TRBD2. V gave up 4 bases and J gave up 5 bases; unmatched junction bases: 10. The CDR3 length is 15 residues. Here the CDR3 DNA reads TGTGCCAGCAGTTCCAGCGGGGCCACGGGGGAGACCCAGTACTTC. It codes for CASSSSGATGETQYF.

This clonotype was picked up many times. The V and J genes are TRBV7-6 and TRBJ2-7, with 9 bases that match TRBD1. CDR1 SGHVS and CDR2 FNYEAQ come from the germline V gene. CDR3 size: 14 residues. Losses at the gene ends were 5 bases for V and 1 base for J; bases not matched to a gene: 3. The chain's CDR3 is CASSVGTGSYEQYF. The CDR3 nucleotides are TGTGCCAGCAGCGTCGGGACAGGGTCCTACGAGCAGTACTTC.

This clonotype was observed a few times. The rearrangement links TRBV4-1 to TRBJ1-1, with a weak D call TRBD1 (5 bases). Germline V gene lookup returns CDR1 MGHRA and CDR2 YSYEKL. V lost 0 bases, J lost 3 bases, and 14 bases lay in between. This CDR3 spans 16 amino acids. CDR3 in DNA: TGCGCCAGCAGCCAAGAGGGAAGCAGGGCTGACACTGAAGCTTTCTTT. This codes for CASSQEGSRADTEAFF.

This clonotype has at least ten counts. V usage is TRBV7-6 and J usage is TRBJ2-2; D remains unclear. This CDR3 is built from 14 residues. Trimming cost V 5 bases and J 1 base, with 8 bases left between them. From germline, CDR1 is SGHVS and CDR2 FNYEAQ. The CDR3, as DNA: TGTGCCAGCAGCCTCGTACAGAACACCGGGGAGCTGTTTTTT. Its protein product is CASSLVQNTGELFF.

This clonotype has just a few counts. The chain combines TRBV7-8 with TRBJ1-1; TRBD1 is a possible D gene (5 bases). CDR1 is SGHVS and CDR2 is FQNEAQ in the germline V gene. Trimming took off 1 base at V and 5 bases at J, with 17 bases between the two ends. The CDR3 length is 16 residues. The CDR3 loop is CASSLEPRDAGTEAFF. The CDR3 nucleotides are TGTGCCAGCAGCTTAGAGCCCCGGGACGCGGGAACTGAAGCTTTCTTT.

This clonotype was seen only a few times. The rearrangement links TRBV12-3 or TRBV12-4 to TRBJ1-1, with D perhaps TRBD1 (5 bases). Trimming shortened V by 4 bases and J by 1 base, and 13 bases separated the two germline ends. This CDR3 is built from 15 residues. CDR3 sequence (DNA): TGTGCCAGCAGTTCCCCGGATCAGGGGAACACTGAAGCTTTCTTT. It specifies CASSSPDQGNTEAFF.

Only a few counts were recorded for this clonotype. The chain joins TRBV6-1 to TRBJ1-6; 9 positions match TRBD1. The CDR3 totals 14 residues. The V and J ends lost 7 bases and 11 bases, in that order; junction bases with no gene match: 9. The V gene's germline CDR1 is MNHNS and CDR2 SASEGT. Here the CDR3 DNA reads TGTGCCAGCACCCCGGGACAGGGTAAAGCACCCCTCCACTTT. Residues: CASTPGQGKAPLHF.

This sequence joins TRBV12-3 or TRBV12-4 and TRBJ1-1; maybe TRBD1 (5 bases). The V gene lost 4 bases and the J gene lost 5 bases, with 11 bases spanning the gap. CDR3 length: 13 residues. CDR3 in amino acids: CASSSGHGTEAFF. The DNA of the CDR3 is TGTGCCAGCAGTTCAGGACATGGAACTGAAGCTTTCTTT.

This clonotype appeared many times. The chain couples TRBV7-2 to TRBJ2-1, with 8 bases that match TRBD2. Unmatched junction bases numbered 7, after V lost 1 base and J lost 14 bases. CDR1 and CDR2 (germline): SGHTA, FQGNSA. The CDR3 runs to 13 residues. The CDR3, as DNA: TGTGCCAGCAGCTTAGAGGCGGGGGGATTAGAGTTCTTC. This sequence encodes CASSLEAGGLEFF.

The CDR3 nucleotides read TGTGCCAGCAGCTTTTTACCTAATACGCAGTATTTT. Translation: CASSFLPNTQYF. The chain combines TRBV5-8 with TRBJ2-3; D gene uncertain. Germline CDR1 and CDR2: SGHTS and YDEGEE. The CDR3 totals 12 residues. Trimming removed 2 bases at V and 7 bases at J, with 8 bases between. Filled out from reference TRBV5-8 and TRBJ2-3, the complete variable domain reads EAGVTQSPTHLIKTRGQQATLRCSPISGHTSVYWYQQALGLGLQFLLWYDEGEERNRGNFPPRFSGRQFPNYSSELNVNALELEDSALYLCASSFLPNTQYFGPGTRLTVL.

This clonotype was detected a few times. This chain uses TRBV4-1 with TRBJ1-2; TRBD1 matches at 9 bases. Looked up from germline, CDR1 is MGHRA and CDR2 is YSYEKL. This CDR3 is built from 16 residues. The V and J ends lost 1 base and 3 bases, in that order; junction bases with no gene match: 6. CDR3 sequence: CASSQGPGQGYYGYTF. The CDR3 DNA sequence: TGCGCCAGCAGCCAAGGGCCGGGACAGGGATACTATGGCTACACCTTC.

The V and J genes are TRBV12-3 or TRBV12-4 and TRBJ2-2, with TRBD1 matching 7 bases. The ends lost 6 bases at V and 5 bases at J; junction bases unmatched: 3. The CDR3 spans 13 residues. CDR3 DNA sequence: TGTGCCAGCAGCGGACAGGAGACCGGGGAGCTGTTTTTT. Its protein is CASSGQETGELFF.